A selection of T cell receptor beta chains follows, all from one sample in a study of cytomegalovirus exposure and HLA in healthy donors. Sequenced by immunoSEQ multiplex PCR; TCRdb stores in-frame clones only, minus some. Of under 75,000 clones in the sample, 74% were seen once. Sequencing was done on a sample of PBMCs. These receptors came from a human donor in good health. CDR3s include the opening cysteine and the closing phenylalanine or tryptophan. The D gene is left open where the match is weak. Clone size is stated in some rows and not others, as once, few, many or a class when expanded.

clone_size	d_call	v_call	j_call	cdr3_nt	cdr3_aa
few	.	TRBV28	TRBJ2-7	TGTGCCAGCAGTAAAGCGGGTTACTACGAGCAGTACTTC	CASSKAGYYEQYF
.	TRBD1	TRBV2	TRBJ1-1	TGTGCCGCGACAGGGGTTAAGAACACTGAAGCTTTCTTT	CAATGVKNTEAFF
.	.	TRBV27	TRBJ2-7	TGTGCCAGCAGCCCGGAGGGGCGCGAGCAGTACTTC	CASSPEGREQYF
.	.	TRBV5-4	TRBJ1-1	TGTGCCAGCAGCTTGGGGGTAGCTGGGACTGAAGCTTTCTTT	CASSLGVAGTEAFF
.	.	TRBV5-1	TRBJ1-1	TGCGCCAGCATCGGAGGCGGTGAAGCTTTCTTT	CASIGGGEAFF
.	.	TRBV9	TRBJ2-3	TGTGCCAGCAGCGTAGCCGGTGCGGGTGAGTTGGATACGCAGTATTTT	CASSVAGAGELDTQYF
.	.	TRBV9	TRBJ1-4	TGTGCCAGCAGCCCAGGGGAGGAAAAACTGTTTTTT	CASSPGEEKLFF
.	.	TRBV5-6	TRBJ2-7	TGTGCCAGCAGCTTGATGCGGGGGCTCGAGCAGTACTTC	CASSLMRGLEQYF
.	TRBD2	TRBV9	TRBJ2-1	TGTGCCAGCAGCGTAGATTCTAGCGGGAGACCCCATGAGCAGTTCTTC	CASSVDSSGRPHEQFF
once	TRBD1	TRBV19	TRBJ2-7	TGTGCCAGTAGTATGGGGCAGGGGGCTAGAGTCTACGAGCAGTACTTC	CASSMGQGARVYEQYF
.	.	TRBV2	TRBJ2-7	TGTGCCAGCAGAGATAGCGGAGCCAACTACGAGCAGTACTTC	CASRDSGANYEQYF
.	TRBD1	TRBV5-6	TRBJ2-7	TGTGCCAGCTGCCTCACCCTCGGGACAGGGTCCCACGAGCAGTACTTC	CASCLTLGTGSHEQYF
.	.	TRBV5-4	TRBJ1-1	TGTGCCAGCAGCAAACCGGGACAAAAAAACACTGAAGCTTTCTTT	CASSKPGQKNTEAFF
.	.	TRBV11-2	TRBJ2-1	TGTGCCAGCAGCCCAACTCGTAGCTCCTACAATGAGCAGTTCTTC	CASSPTRSSYNEQFF